The 22 T cell receptor beta chains listed next were all sequenced from one sample in a study of spatial heterogeneity in lung cancer. Indicated time point: sample taken at primary tumor resection. TCRdb redid the calling of the 5' RACE reads with MiXCR, one entry per CDR3 protein. The sample consists of 55,000 to 70,000 distinct CDR3 sequences, roughly 6.4% of them appearing once. The starting material was PBMCs, obtained at surgery. The receptors were gathered from a female donor with early-stage non-small cell lung cancer.

This clonotype was observed many times. The chain links TRBV7-2 to TRBJ1-4; 11 nucleotides agree with TRBD1. The V and J ends lost 1 base and 6 bases, in that order; junction bases with no gene match: 7. The CDR3 is made up of 17 amino acids. Looked up from germline, CDR1 is SGHTA and CDR2 is FQGNSA. CDR3 protein: CASSLVGRGQGDEKLFF. Here the CDR3 DNA reads TGTGCCAGCAGCTTAGTGGGGCGGGGACAGGGGGATGAAAAACTGTTTTTT.

The rearrangement uses TRBV6-1 and TRBJ2-5, with 8 bases matching TRBD1. The CDR3 runs to 14 residues. From germline, CDR1 is MNHNS and CDR2 SASEGT. With 1 base clipped from V and 5 bases from J, the junction kept 3 bases outside the gene matches. CDR3 sequence: CASSEGGQVETQYF. The DNA of the CDR3 is TGTGCCAGCAGTGAAGGGGGACAGGTTGAGACCCAGTACTTC.

This clonotype was picked up many times. The rearrangement joins TRBV2 to TRBJ1-5; TRBD1 might be the D (5 bases). V lost 7 bases and J 5 bases, leaving 15 bases between the germline ends. The CDR3 loop spans 14 amino acids. Germline CDR1 is SNHLY and CDR2 is FYNNEI. This chain's CDR3 is CASTERDADQPQHF. The CDR3 region has the DNA TGTGCCAGCACAGAAAGGGACGCAGATCAGCCCCAGCATTTT.

This chain uses TRBV10-3 with TRBJ1-1; D gene ambiguous. CDR1 is ENHRY, CDR2 SYGVKD, per germline. Trimming removed 2 bases at V and 4 bases at J, with 8 bases between. The CDR3 has 13 amino acids. Here the CDR3 DNA reads TGTGCCATCAGTGAGACCGAGGGCACTGAAGCTTTCTTT. Its protein product is CAISETEGTEAFF.

This clonotype was recorded many times. The rearrangement uses TRBV6-5 and TRBJ2-7; D is tentatively TRBD1 or TRBD2 (5 bases each). The CDR3 contains 14 residues. V lost 5 bases to trimming and J lost 2 bases, with 13 bases between them. In germline, CDR1 is MNHEY, CDR2 SVGAGI. CDR3 in DNA: TGTGCCAGCAGTCAGACTCGAGGGGCCTACGAGCAGTACGTC. Amino acids: CASSQTRGAYEQYV.

This clonotype has more than one count but fewer than ten. V is TRBV2 and J is TRBJ1-1, with D tentatively TRBD1 (5 bases). Deletions cut 6 bases from V and 4 bases from J, with 15 bases between. This CDR3 comprises 14 residues. CDR1 is SNHLY, CDR2 FYNNEI, per germline. CDR3 in amino acids: CASSPFGQGTEAFF. DNA of the CDR3: TGTGCCAGCAGCCCCTTCGGTCAGGGCACTGAAGCTTTCTTT.

This clonotype has a count of ten or more. The chain uses TRBV20-1 and TRBJ1-6; 8 nucleotides match TRBD1. The CDR3 runs to 17 residues. The trim removed 0 bases at V and 8 bases at J, leaving 12 bases unmatched. Germline lookup yields CDR1 DFQATT and CDR2 SNEGSKA (reference sequence). Here the CDR3 DNA reads TGCAGTGCTAGAGATGAGGCAGGGGGCTGGAGAGATTCACCCCTCCACTTT. This gives the protein CSARDEAGGWRDSPLHF.

The sample holds many counts of this clonotype. The chain combines TRBV11-2 with TRBJ1-2; D uncertain. The CDR3 covers 15 residues. Germline V gene lookup returns CDR1 SGHAT and CDR2 FQNNGV. Trimming left V 0 bases short and J 2 bases short, with 10 bases between. DNA for the CDR3: TGTGCCAGCAGCTTAGACCCAACTGAAAACTATGGCTACACCTTC. Its translation is CASSLDPTENYGYTF.

By frequency in the sample, this clonotype is medium-sized. This sequence joins TRBV6-1 and TRBJ1-1; D not resolved. Germline V gene lookup returns CDR1 MNHNS and CDR2 SASEGT. The CDR3 runs to 15 residues. Trimming shortened V by 6 bases and J by 0 bases, and 14 bases separated the two germline ends. CDR3 in amino acids: CASSSLVVMNTEAFF. CDR3 coding DNA: TGTGCCAGCAGCTCTTTGGTTGTTATGAACACTGAAGCTTTCTTT.

This clonotype was detected many times. The chain couples TRBV29-1 to TRBJ2-1; the D call may be TRBD1 or TRBD2 (5 bases each). Trimming took 7 bases from V and 10 from J, leaving 20 bases between them. The CDR3 length is 13 residues. The germline V gene encodes CDR1 SQVTM and CDR2 ANQGSEA. CDR3 in amino acids: CSGGKRESGEQFF. CDR3 coding DNA: TGCAGCGGGGGGAAGAGGGAATCGGGAGAGCAGTTCTTC.

This clonotype has more than one count but fewer than ten. V is TRBV5-5 and J is TRBJ2-2, with TRBD2 matching over 8 bases. From germline, CDR1 is SGHKS and CDR2 YYEKEE (reference sequence). CDR3 size: 17 residues. V was clipped by 3 bases and J by 6 bases; unmatched bases: 13. The CDR3 spells CASSSGGIAEVAGELFF. CDR3 coding DNA: TGTGCCAGCAGCTCGGGAGGGATAGCGGAGGTGGCCGGGGAGCTGTTTTTT.

This clonotype has a count of ten or more. The V and J genes are TRBV11-2 and TRBJ2-1, with 8 bases lining up with TRBD2. The CDR3 is 15 residues long. V lost 7 bases and J lost 7; bases outside the gene matches: 12. Germline V CDR1 and CDR2: SGHAT, FQNNGV. The CDR3 coding sequence is TGTGCCAGCAACCCCCCGAGCGGGAGAGGGAATGAGCAGTTCTTC. Its protein is CASNPPSGRGNEQFF.

There are many counts of this clonotype. The junction departs from the called germline gene at one end, perhaps through a read error. The chain is built from TRBV6-1 and TRBJ1-1, with no clear D. Germline CDR1 MNHNS, CDR2 SASEGT. The CDR3 is 13 residues long. The CDR3 DNA reads TGTGCCAGCAGGGAAGGTTTGGGCACTGAAGCTTTCTTT. Translating gives CASREGLGTEAFF.

This clonotype appeared a few times. The chain carries TRBV4-1 and TRBJ2-2, with TRBD2 as a possible D gene (6 bases). Trimming left V 6 bases short and J 4 bases short, with 15 bases between. The CDR3 sequence is 15 residues long. CDR1 is MGHRA and CDR2 is YSYEKL in the germline V gene. The CDR3 loop is CASSSRGGSTGELFF. CDR3 nucleotides: TGCGCCAGCAGTTCCCGGGGAGGTAGCACCGGGGAGCTGTTTTTT.

This clonotype has a count of ten or more. The gene calls are TRBV28 and TRBJ2-2, with 9 positions matching TRBD1. This CDR3 is built from 15 residues. V was pared by 5 bases and J by 1 base, with 2 bases of the junction left unmatched. Germline CDR1 MDHEN, CDR2 SYDVKM. CDR3 in amino acids: CASSPGQGNTGELFF. The DNA of the CDR3 is TGTGCCAGCAGTCCGGGACAGGGGAACACCGGGGAGCTGTTTTTT.

In this sample, this clonotype turned up a few times. The rearrangement joins TRBV20-1 to TRBJ2-7; D call uncertain. V lost 4 bases and J 4 bases, leaving 14 bases between the germline ends. From germline, CDR1 is DFQATT and CDR2 SNEGSKA (reference sequence). This CDR3 spans 13 amino acids. The CDR3 here is CSAKPSAAYEQYV. The CDR3 nucleotides are TGCAGTGCTAAACCCTCGGCAGCTTACGAGCAGTACGTC.

The table lists this clonotype with many counts. The chain has TRBV6-5 and TRBJ2-2; D possibly uses TRBD1 or TRBD2 (5 bases each). Germline V gene sequence: CDR1 MNHEY, CDR2 SVGAGI. V lost 7 bases and J lost 3, with 12 bases in between. This CDR3 is 14 amino acids long. The CDR3 region has the DNA TGTGCCAGCACCGGGGCCGTTCACACCGGGGAGCTGTTTTTT. Protein: CASTGAVHTGELFF.

The gene calls are TRBV6-5 and TRBJ1-1, with TRBD1 as a possible D gene (6 bases). Trimming took off 0 bases at V and 4 bases at J, with 15 bases between the two ends. Germline-derived CDR1 and CDR2 are MNHEY and SVGAGI. There are 16 residues in the CDR3. CDR3 DNA: TGTGCCAGCAGTTACTCCCCAGGGGCGCATGGCACTGAAGCTTTCTTT. Its protein product is CASSYSPGAHGTEAFF.

This rearrangement joins TRBV20-1 to TRBJ2-7, with 7 bases lining up with TRBD2. The CDR3 loop spans 13 amino acids. V trimming: 6 bases; J trimming: 2 bases; junction bases outside the gene matches: 7. Germline V gives CDR1 DFQATT, CDR2 SNEGSKA (reference sequence). The CDR3 here is CSASGRLAYEQYF. The DNA for the CDR3 is TGCAGTGCGTCCGGGAGGCTGGCCTACGAGCAGTACTTC.

This clonotype has a handful of counts. The V and J genes are TRBV6-5 and TRBJ1-5, with D tentatively TRBD1 (5 bases). From germline, CDR1 is MNHEY and CDR2 SVGAGI. Deletions cut 2 bases from V and 10 bases from J, with 12 bases between. The CDR3 runs to 13 residues. The CDR3: CASSYDSLAPQHF. The DNA for the CDR3 is TGTGCCAGCAGTTACGACAGCCTAGCACCCCAGCATTTT.

In its sample, this clonotype was seen many times. The chain uses TRBV28 and TRBJ2-1; 14 positions match TRBD2. Losses at the gene ends were 4 bases for V and 0 bases for J; bases not matched to a gene: 5. This CDR3 is 18 amino acids long. Germline V gene lookup returns CDR1 MDHEN and CDR2 SYDVKM. CDR3 in DNA: TGTGCCAGCAGTTCGGGACTAGCGGGAGAAGGCTCCTACAATGAGCAGTTCTTC. It encodes CASSSGLAGEGSYNEQFF.

This clonotype was seen ten or more times. CDR3 in DNA: TGTGCCAGCAGCTTAATCGGGGACTTAGGCACAGATACGCAGTATTTT. Translating gives CASSLIGDLGTDTQYF. The rearrangement joins TRBV7-3 to TRBJ2-3, with D possibly TRBD2 on 6 matching bases. V shed 1 base and J shed 1 base, with 12 bases lying between them. This CDR3 region has 16 residues. Looked up from germline, CDR1 is SGHTA and CDR2 is FQGTGA.